This is a list of T cell receptor beta chains from one sample in a study of beta chain features in type 1 diabetes. The assay was immunoSEQ multiplex PCR, and TCRdb's table has in-frame clones only and misses some. The table has under 500,000 clones, around 30% seen once; the top ten hold about 0.065%. The sequenced material came from naive CD4+ T cells from blood. All receptors derive from a man younger than 35 in good health. Both conserved end residues are part of each CDR3. Fields, in order: J gene, clone size, V gene, D gene, CDR3 protein, CDR3 DNA. A D gene is named only where the DNA matches it firmly. Size is stated for part of the rows, as once, few or many counts, or as a class when the clone is expanded.

J gene: TRBJ2-1; clone size: few; V gene: TRBV5-4; D gene: NA; CDR3 protein: CASRDARGSGHNEQFF; CDR3 DNA: TGTGCCAGCCGGGATGCTCGGGGCTCCGGCCACAATGAGCAGTTCTTC
J gene: TRBJ2-1; clone size: few; V gene: TRBV11-2; D gene: TRBD2; CDR3 protein: CASSLDAGGYNEQFF; CDR3 DNA: TGTGCCAGCAGCTTAGATGCGGGAGGCTACAATGAGCAGTTCTTC
J gene: TRBJ1-5; clone size: NA; V gene: TRBV19; D gene: TRBD1; CDR3 protein: CASSFGQGGSRQPQHF; CDR3 DNA: TGTGCCAGTAGTTTCGGACAGGGAGGCAGTAGACAGCCCCAGCATTTT
J gene: TRBJ2-5; clone size: NA; V gene: TRBV9; D gene: NA; CDR3 protein: CASSSLVGGGETQYF; CDR3 DNA: TGTGCCAGCAGCTCTCTGGTGGGCGGAGGAGAGACCCAGTACTTC
J gene: TRBJ2-3; clone size: NA; V gene: TRBV18; D gene: NA; CDR3 protein: CASSPPVTDTQYF; CDR3 DNA: TGTGCCAGCTCACCCCCAGTCACAGATACGCAGTATTTT
J gene: TRBJ1-2; clone size: few; V gene: TRBV25-1; D gene: NA; CDR3 protein: CASSGPGPYDGYTF; CDR3 DNA: TGTGCCAGCAGTGGGCCAGGGCCCTATGATGGCTACACCTTC
J gene: TRBJ2-1; clone size: NA; V gene: TRBV7-3; D gene: TRBD2; CDR3 protein: CASSLGTNLRQFF; CDR3 DNA: TGTGCCAGCAGCTTAGGGACTAATCTGCGCCAGTTCTTC
J gene: TRBJ2-1; clone size: NA; V gene: TRBV30; D gene: NA; CDR3 protein: CAFWGPGREQFF; CDR3 DNA: TGTGCCTTCTGGGGCCCGGGGCGTGAGCAGTTCTTC
J gene: TRBJ2-2; clone size: few; V gene: TRBV29-1; D gene: NA; CDR3 protein: CSVDRANTGELFF; CDR3 DNA: TGCAGCGTTGACAGGGCCAACACCGGGGAGCTGTTTTTT
J gene: TRBJ2-1; clone size: NA; V gene: TRBV28; D gene: TRBD1; CDR3 protein: CASSVAGQGVGEQFF; CDR3 DNA: TGTGCCAGCAGTGTCGCGGGACAGGGTGTTGGTGAGCAGTTCTTC
J gene: TRBJ2-1; clone size: once; V gene: TRBV29-1; D gene: TRBD2; CDR3 protein: CSVGAGTSPHNEQFF; CDR3 DNA: TGCAGCGTTGGGGCCGGGACTAGCCCCCACAATGAGCAGTTCTTC
J gene: TRBJ1-1; clone size: few; V gene: TRBV10-3; D gene: NA; CDR3 protein: CAISEAGNTEAFF; CDR3 DNA: TGTGCCATCAGTGAGGCGGGTAACACTGAAGCTTTCTTT
J gene: TRBJ2-4; clone size: NA; V gene: TRBV11-2; D gene: NA; CDR3 protein: CASSYVAPPAIYF; CDR3 DNA: TGTGCCAGCAGCTACGTCGCGCCCCCGGCGATTTACTTC
J gene: TRBJ1-1; clone size: few; V gene: TRBV4-1; D gene: NA; CDR3 protein: CASSPRGGVNTEAFF; CDR3 DNA: TGCGCCAGCAGCCCCAGGGGCGGTGTGAACACTGAAGCTTTCTTT
J gene: TRBJ2-7; clone size: few; V gene: TRBV11-2; D gene: TRBD1; CDR3 protein: CASSQETGETYEQYF; CDR3 DNA: TGTGCCAGCAGCCAGGAGACAGGGGAGACCTACGAGCAGTACTTC
J gene: TRBJ2-7; clone size: NA; V gene: TRBV5-6; D gene: NA; CDR3 protein: CASSARPIGSYEQYF; CDR3 DNA: TGTGCCAGCAGCGCCAGGCCCATCGGTTCCTACGAGCAGTACTTC
J gene: TRBJ2-5; clone size: NA; V gene: TRBV6-1; D gene: NA; CDR3 protein: CASSEARKGGGPETQYF; CDR3 DNA: TGTGCCAGCAGTGAAGCTAGAAAGGGAGGGGGTCCAGAGACCCAGTACTTC
J gene: TRBJ2-5; clone size: NA; V gene: TRBV20-1; D gene: NA; CDR3 protein: CSAKPEETQYF; CDR3 DNA: TGCAGTGCTAAGCCCGAAGAGACCCAGTACTTC
J gene: TRBJ2-1; clone size: NA; V gene: TRBV19; D gene: TRBD2; CDR3 protein: CASLRTSGSYNEQFF; CDR3 DNA: TGTGCCAGCCTCCGGACTAGCGGTTCCTACAATGAGCAGTTCTTC
J gene: TRBJ1-5; clone size: NA; V gene: TRBV19; D gene: NA; CDR3 protein: CASSSQGGQPQHF; CDR3 DNA: TGTGCCAGTAGTTCACAGGGCGGCCAGCCCCAGCATTTT
J gene: TRBJ2-5; clone size: few; V gene: TRBV29-1; D gene: NA; CDR3 protein: CSVEGGRETQYF; CDR3 DNA: TGCAGCGTTGAAGGGGGAAGAGAGACCCAGTACTTC
J gene: TRBJ2-7; clone size: NA; V gene: TRBV28; D gene: NA; CDR3 protein: CASSPRENYEQYF; CDR3 DNA: TGTGCCAGCAGTCCAAGGGAGAACTACGAGCAGTACTTC
J gene: TRBJ2-1; clone size: NA; V gene: TRBV7-9; D gene: NA; CDR3 protein: CASSPSQGRSNEQFF; CDR3 DNA: TGTGCCAGCAGCCCAAGTCAGGGGAGGAGCAATGAGCAGTTCTTC
J gene: TRBJ2-7; clone size: few; V gene: TRBV10-3; D gene: NA; CDR3 protein: CAISEEGPHEQYF; CDR3 DNA: TGTGCCATCAGTGAGGAGGGGCCCCACGAGCAGTACTTC
J gene: TRBJ1-5; clone size: few; V gene: TRBV5-4; D gene: NA; CDR3 protein: CASSLGPNQPQHF; CDR3 DNA: TGTGCCAGCAGCTTGGGCCCCAATCAGCCCCAGCATTTT
J gene: TRBJ1-1; clone size: few; V gene: TRBV30; D gene: NA; CDR3 protein: CAWSLLENTEAFF; CDR3 DNA: TGTGCCTGGAGTCTCCTCGAGAACACTGAAGCTTTCTTT
J gene: TRBJ1-5; clone size: NA; V gene: TRBV19; D gene: TRBD1; CDR3 protein: CASSRTGTGGGNQPQHF; CDR3 DNA: TGTGCCAGTAGCCGAACCGGGACAGGGGGTGGCAATCAGCCCCAGCATTTT
J gene: TRBJ2-5; clone size: few; V gene: TRBV4-3; D gene: TRBD1; CDR3 protein: CASSQGQGAMGTQYF; CDR3 DNA: TGCGCCAGCAGCCAAGGACAGGGGGCGATGGGGACCCAGTACTTC
J gene: TRBJ2-1; clone size: NA; V gene: TRBV19; D gene: NA; CDR3 protein: CASRDWRGNEQFF; CDR3 DNA: TGTGCCAGTAGAGATTGGAGGGGGAATGAGCAGTTCTTC
J gene: TRBJ2-7; clone size: NA; V gene: TRBV9; D gene: TRBD1; CDR3 protein: CASSVAWDSSYEQYF; CDR3 DNA: TGTGCCAGCAGCGTAGCGTGGGACAGCTCCTACGAGCAGTACTTC
J gene: TRBJ2-3; clone size: few; V gene: TRBV11-2; D gene: TRBD2; CDR3 protein: CASSLAGLAKLADTQYF; CDR3 DNA: TGTGCCAGCAGCTTAGCGGGACTAGCAAAGTTAGCGGATACGCAGTATTTT
J gene: TRBJ2-3; clone size: few; V gene: TRBV30; D gene: TRBD2; CDR3 protein: CARAGGPTDTQYF; CDR3 DNA: TGTGCCCGAGCGGGAGGGCCAACAGATACGCAGTATTTT
J gene: TRBJ2-3; clone size: NA; V gene: TRBV30; D gene: NA; CDR3 protein: CAWKWWADTQYF; CDR3 DNA: TGTGCCTGGAAATGGTGGGCAGATACGCAGTATTTT
J gene: TRBJ2-1; clone size: few; V gene: TRBV6-1; D gene: TRBD2; CDR3 protein: CASSEEPSGNEQFF; CDR3 DNA: TGTGCCAGCAGTGAAGAGCCTAGCGGGAATGAGCAGTTCTTC
J gene: TRBJ2-7; clone size: NA; V gene: TRBV20-1; D gene: NA; CDR3 protein: CSAPLGGEQYF; CDR3 DNA: TGCAGTGCCCCCTTGGGCGGAGAGCAGTACTTC
J gene: TRBJ1-3; clone size: once; V gene: TRBV9; D gene: NA; CDR3 protein: CASSVDTGPSGNTIYF; CDR3 DNA: TGTGCCAGCAGCGTAGATACAGGCCCCTCTGGAAACACCATATATTTT
J gene: TRBJ2-7; clone size: few; V gene: TRBV25-1; D gene: NA; CDR3 protein: CASRKSGEGAYEQYF; CDR3 DNA: TGTGCCAGCAGAAAATCCGGGGAAGGAGCGTACGAGCAGTACTTC
J gene: TRBJ2-5; clone size: NA; V gene: TRBV5-4; D gene: NA; CDR3 protein: CASSPAADQETQYF; CDR3 DNA: TGTGCCAGCAGCCCGGCGGCGGATCAAGAGACCCAGTACTTC
J gene: TRBJ2-3; clone size: NA; V gene: TRBV30; D gene: NA; CDR3 protein: CAWSVGDRTDTQYF; CDR3 DNA: TGTGCCTGGAGTGTAGGGGATCGCACAGATACGCAGTATTTT
J gene: TRBJ1-2; clone size: few; V gene: TRBV30; D gene: NA; CDR3 protein: CAWTRTGWGYTF; CDR3 DNA: TGTGCCTGGACAAGGACCGGTTGGGGCTACACCTTC
J gene: TRBJ2-7; clone size: NA; V gene: TRBV30; D gene: TRBD1; CDR3 protein: CAWSPGTEGYEQYF; CDR3 DNA: TGTGCCTGGAGTCCCGGGACAGAGGGCTACGAGCAGTACTTC
J gene: TRBJ2-5; clone size: NA; V gene: TRBV27; D gene: NA; CDR3 protein: CASSLSPLGAQETQYF; CDR3 DNA: TGTGCCAGCAGTTTATCGCCATTGGGCGCCCAAGAGACCCAGTACTTC
J gene: TRBJ2-5; clone size: NA; V gene: TRBV7-9; D gene: NA; CDR3 protein: CASTPQYF; CDR3 DNA: TGTGCCAGCACCCCCCAGTACTTC
J gene: TRBJ2-5; clone size: NA; V gene: TRBV28; D gene: TRBD2; CDR3 protein: CASSLMTSGRETQYF; CDR3 DNA: TGTGCCAGCAGTTTAATGACTAGCGGGAGAGAGACCCAGTACTTC
J gene: TRBJ2-2; clone size: NA; V gene: TRBV6-6; D gene: TRBD1; CDR3 protein: CASSTTGGGELFF; CDR3 DNA: TGTGCCAGCAGTACCACAGGGGGCGGGGAGCTGTTTTTT
J gene: TRBJ1-4; clone size: NA; V gene: TRBV7-3; D gene: NA; CDR3 protein: CASSMTVNEKLFF; CDR3 DNA: TGTGCCAGCAGCATGACAGTTAATGAAAAACTGTTTTTT
J gene: TRBJ1-1; clone size: NA; V gene: TRBV5-6; D gene: TRBD1; CDR3 protein: CASSRDRGATEAFF; CDR3 DNA: TGTGCCAGCAGCCGGGACAGGGGAGCCACTGAAGCTTTCTTT